The source of this TCR beta chain is a study of blood T cell repertoires in COVID-19. Method: immunoSEQ multiplex PCR; TCRdb's copy keeps in-frame clones and lacks some. The sample lists roughly 310,000 clones; approximately 91% were seen once. J lost 2 bases, V lost 1 base, and 2 bases had no gene match. The CDR3 loop spans 15 amino acids. Germline V gene data show CDR1 as LGHDT and CDR2 as YNNKEL (reference sequence). The sequencing sample was made of PBMCs or T cells enriched from blood (not recorded which). The chain links TRBV3-1 (or the pseudogene TRBV3-2) to TRBJ1-5; 7 bases agree with TRBD1. The receptor was derived from a woman aged 40 to 50 who had recovered from COVID-19. CDR3: CASSQAGTGNQPQHF. The DNA for the CDR3 is TGTGCCAGCAGCCAAGCCGGGACAGGCAATCAGCCCCAGCATTTT.